The 14 T cell receptor beta chains reported below all come from one sample, sequenced in a study of spatial heterogeneity in lung cancer. Time point indicated: sample taken at primary tumor resection. Whole RNA, isolated from tumor, nontumor lung or frozen PBMC, was sequenced without prior sorting. In TCRdb, the 5' RACE reads were re-called with MiXCR into one record per CDR3 protein. The sample gives 3,000 or so distinct CDR3 sequences, approximately 8% of which show up once; roughly 38% is in the top ten. The specimen comprised normal lung tissue next to the tumor, sampled at surgery. Receptors originate from a male donor with early-stage non-small cell lung cancer.

By sample fraction, this clonotype is medium-sized. Because this beta chain is a stray read in a library intended to capture alpha chains, its abundance should not be given much weight. This chain connects TRBV4-3 to TRBJ2-1; D gene unclear. The CDR3 totals 13 residues. Germline V gene data show CDR1 as LGHNA and CDR2 as YSLEER. Trimming cost V 4 bases and J 6 bases, with 10 bases left between them. For the CDR3, the DNA is TGCGCCAGCAGCCTCGGACGAGGCAATGAGCAGTTCTTC. It codes for CASSLGRGNEQFF.

This clonotype was seen ten or more times. This beta chain appears as a stray read in a library generated for alpha chains; its size is not informative. J is TRBJ1-4 and V is TRBV6-5; weak D call: TRBD1 (6 bases). From germline, CDR1 is MNHEY and CDR2 SVGAGI. The CDR3 loop spans 18 amino acids. Deletions cut 6 bases from V and 0 bases from J, with 20 bases between. The CDR3 DNA is TGTGCCAGCAGGCCTTTCCAGGGGCGCGGTTCAACTAATGAAAAACTGTTTTTT. Its translation is CASRPFQGRGSTNEKLFF.

In this sample, this clonotype turned up a few times. This beta chain slipped into a library made for alpha chains as a stray read, so its size is not meaningful. The rearrangement uses TRBV19 and TRBJ2-1; 10 bases are shared with TRBD2. The V segment lost 5 bases and the J segment 5 bases; nucleotides outside the gene matches: 9. This CDR3 has 16 amino acids. The germline CDR1 and CDR2 sequences are LNHDA and SQIVND (reference sequence). For the CDR3, the DNA is TGTGCCAGTAGTCGGAGCGGGGGGGCCTTAGACAATGAGCAGTTCTTC. Translating gives CASSRSGGALDNEQFF.

This clonotype qualifies as medium-sized. This beta chain came through as a stray read in a library set up for alpha chains, and its size says little. V usage is TRBV10-3 and J usage is TRBJ1-2; D unclear. The CDR3 sequence is 10 residues long. Looked up from germline, CDR1 is ENHRY and CDR2 is SYGVKD. V was trimmed by 8 bases and J by 5 bases, leaving 6 bases between them. The CDR3 loop is CAIGQYGYTF. The CDR3 bases are TGTGCCATCGGGCAGTATGGCTACACCTTC.

This clonotype has ten or more counts. In a library made to pick up alpha chains, this beta chain is a stray read with a size that means little. The chain carries TRBV20-1 and TRBJ1-1, with 8 bases matching TRBD1. There are 13 residues in the CDR3. Per the germline V gene, CDR1 is DFQATT and CDR2 is SNEGSKA (reference sequence). With V trimmed by 0 bases and J by 12 bases, 9 bases remained unmatched. The CDR3: CSARDDRGISSFF. The CDR3 DNA follows: TGCAGTGCTAGAGATGACAGGGGTATATCGTCTTTCTTT.

By proportion, this clonotype is medium-sized. Being off target in a library aimed at alpha chains, this beta chain has a size of little meaning. In DNA, the CDR3 is TGTGCCAGCAGCTTAGCCCTACTAGGGAGTACAGAGACCCAGTACTTC. Residues: CASSLALLGSTETQYF. J is TRBJ2-5 and V is TRBV7-2, with D perhaps TRBD2 (5 bases). Trimming shortened V by 0 bases and J by 4 bases, and 15 bases separated the two germline ends. This CDR3 is 16 amino acids long. Germline V lookup: CDR1 SGHTA, CDR2 FQGNSA.

The table lists this clonotype with many counts. This beta chain is an unintended read in a library built for alpha chains; its size means little. The chain uses TRBV6-6 and TRBJ2-6; D is perhaps TRBD1 (5 bases). V was pared by 4 bases and J by 2 bases, with 9 bases between. CDR1 and CDR2 from the germline V gene are MNHNY and SVGAGI (reference sequence). This CDR3 has 15 residues. The CDR3 here is CASSSGFPGANVLTF. The CDR3 DNA reads TGTGCCAGCAGTTCAGGGTTCCCTGGGGCCAACGTCCTGACTTTC.

This clonotype was observed once. Because this beta chain is a stray read in a library intended to capture alpha chains, its abundance should not be given much weight. The chain uses TRBV12-3 or TRBV12-4 and TRBJ1-1, with D possibly being TRBD1 (6 bases). The ends were cut back, 4 bases at V and 6 bases at J, with 6 bases in the middle. The CDR3 loop spans 11 amino acids. The CDR3: CASSWGPEAFF. The CDR3, as DNA: TGTGCCAGCAGTTGGGGGCCTGAAGCTTTCTTT.

This clonotype is judged medium-sized. The library was designed around alpha chains, so this beta chain is a stray read whose abundance carries little weight. The chain links TRBV6-1 to TRBJ2-1; 11 nucleotides agree with TRBD2. V shed 7 bases and J 5 bases; nucleotides not matched to a gene: 7. Germline CDR1 MNHNS, CDR2 SASEGT. This CDR3 has 15 residues. The CDR3 region has the DNA TGTGCCAGCATCTTACTAGCGGGAGAGCACAATGAGCAGTTCTTC. It yields the protein CASILLAGEHNEQFF.

This clonotype was recorded at least ten times. This beta chain turned up in a library designed for alpha chains; as an off-target read, its abundance says little. The chain couples TRBV28 to TRBJ2-1; D is unclear. Trimming cost V 3 bases and J 4 bases, with 7 bases left between them. There are 13 residues in the CDR3. The germline V gene encodes CDR1 MDHEN and CDR2 SYDVKM. The CDR3 region is CASSFNRYNEQFF. CDR3 nucleotides: TGTGCCAGCAGTTTTAATAGATACAATGAGCAGTTCTTC.

Concerning this clonotype itself: In a library made to pick up alpha chains, this beta chain is a stray read with a size that means little. This chain joins TRBV29-1 and TRBJ2-2, with D possibly being TRBD1 (6 bases). Germline assignment: CDR1 SQVTM and CDR2 ANQGSEA. The V end was cut by 7 bases, the J end by 8 bases, with 14 bases between. The CDR3 has 12 residues. CDR3 DNA sequence: TGCAGCGCCCGAAGGGGGTCGGGGGAGCTGTTTTTT. It codes for CSARRGSGELFF.

By share, this clonotype counts as medium-sized. For a library built for alpha chains, this beta chain is a stray read; little rests on its size. The rearrangement uses TRBV2 and TRBJ2-1, with 7 bases lining up with TRBD1. The germline V gene encodes CDR1 SNHLY and CDR2 FYNNEI. Germline trimming cut 0 bases from V and 3 bases from J; bases unmatched to any gene: 2. The CDR3 runs 15 residues. Written as DNA, the CDR3 is TGTGCCAGCAGTGAAGCTTCAGGGGGCTACAATGAGCAGTTCTTC. Its translation is CASSEASGGYNEQFF.

Sample share makes this clonotype medium-sized. As an off-target read in a library built for alpha chains, this beta chain has a frequency of little significance. The chain combines TRBV5-1 with TRBJ2-7, with 8 bases lining up with TRBD1. Germline CDR1 reads SGHRS; CDR2 reads YFSETQ. This CDR3 is 14 amino acids long. The trim removed 4 bases at V and 2 bases at J, leaving 5 bases unmatched. In DNA, the CDR3 is TGCGCCAGCAGCGGACAGGGATACCCCTACGAGCAGTACTTC. Translating it yields CASSGQGYPYEQYF.

About this clonotype itself: Within a library made for alpha chains, this beta chain is off target, and its count is uninformative. The chain recombines TRBV5-1 with TRBJ2-2, with 9 bases matching TRBD1. The junction had 11 bases not matched to a gene; V was cut back by 4 bases and J by 1 base. The CDR3 spans 18 residues. Looked up from germline, CDR1 is SGHRS and CDR2 is YFSETQ. CDR3 sequence reads: CASSLPGQGTRNTGELFF. In nucleotides, the CDR3 is TGCGCCAGCAGCCTGCCGGGACAGGGTACCCGGAACACCGGGGAGCTGTTTTTT.